This T cell receptor beta chain was sequenced in a study of tumor and adjacent non-tumor tissue in lung cancer. J gave up 7 bases and V 6 bases, and 10 bases lay outside the gene matches. The germline V gene has CDR1 MDHEN and CDR2 SYDVKM. The CDR3 has 14 residues. No cell sorting was done before RNA was extracted from the tissue. The library came from three nested PCR rounds adapted from ARM-PCR protocols. TCRdb passed the multiplex PCR reads through MiXCR, listing each CDR3 protein once. The table records over 100,000 distinct CDR3 sequences, approximately 82% of them present only once. This clonotype was detected only a few times.

The TCR was taken from an older woman with non-small cell lung cancer. The chain has TRBV28 and TRBJ2-7; 9 nucleotides line up with TRBD1. The sequenced material came from lung tumor tissue. The CDR3 region has the DNA TGTGCCAGCAGCGTCCGGGACAGGGAGTATGAGCAGTACTTC. As protein: CASSVRDREYEQYF.